A selection of T cell receptor beta chains follows, all from one sample in a study of Ad26.COV2.S vaccination and SARS-CoV-2 variants. The protocol was immunoSEQ multiplex PCR, while the TCRdb copy is restricted to in-frame clones and leaves out a portion. The table records approximately 400,000 clones, about 80% of them present only once. The sample in question was peripheral blood, obtained in a trial of Ad26.COV2.S vaccine versus placebo. Source of these receptors: a person aged 18-60 years who received the Ad26.COV2.S COVID-19 vaccine or a placebo. The CDR3 runs from the conserved cysteine through the conserved F or W. A D gene is named only where the DNA matches it firmly. Where a row states a size, it is once, few, many or the class of an expanded clone; other rows omit it.

V	size	D	J	CDR3	DNA
TRBV6-5	-	-	TRBJ1-2	CASSSETGFYFYGYTF	TGTGCCAGCAGTTCCGAAACAGGGTTCTACTTCTATGGCTACACCTTC
TRBV6-2/TRBV6-3	-	-	TRBJ1-5	CASSFRVQPQHF	TGTGCCAGCAGTTTTAGGGTCCAGCCCCAGCATTTT
TRBV6-5	few	TRBD1	TRBJ1-3	CASSRQGWNTIYF	TGTGCCAGCAGCAGACAGGGGTGGAACACCATATATTTT
TRBV5-6	-	TRBD1	TRBJ1-2	CASSSGQGKLSGYTF	TGTGCCAGCAGCTCCGGACAGGGGAAGTTGTCGGGCTACACCTTC
TRBV7-9	once	TRBD1	TRBJ1-2	CASSLQGGRDYGYTF	TGTGCCAGCAGCCTTCAGGGGGGCCGCGACTATGGCTACACCTTC
TRBV5-1	-	TRBD1	TRBJ1-1	CASSPTTGKNTEAFF	TGCGCCAGCAGCCCCACGACAGGGAAGAACACTGAAGCTTTCTTT
TRBV7-3	-	-	TRBJ2-7	CASSLGGQLSYEQYF	TGTGCCAGCAGCTTAGGCGGGCAGCTCTCCTACGAGCAGTACTTC
TRBV20-1	-	-	TRBJ2-1	CSASGGGSYNEQFF	TGCAGTGCTAGTGGTGGGGGCTCCTACAATGAGCAGTTCTTC
TRBV5-6	-	-	TRBJ1-3	CASSLGEGNTIYF	TGTGCCAGCAGCTTAGGGGAAGGTAACACCATATATTTT
TRBV7-2	-	TRBD2	TRBJ2-7	CASSLYGNGGAEQYF	TGTGCCAGCAGCTTATACGGTAACGGGGGGGCAGAGCAGTACTTC
TRBV13	-	TRBD1	TRBJ1-2	CASSLSLVGTGNGYTF	TGTGCCAGCAGCTTATCGTTGGTGGGGACAGGGAATGGCTACACCTTC
TRBV3-1/TRBV3-2	few	-	TRBJ1-3	CASSLIRGGGTIYF	TGTGCCAGCAGTCTCATCAGGGGAGGCGGCACCATATATTTT
TRBV7-9	-	-	TRBJ2-1	CASSGDCQFF	TGTGCCAGCAGCGGGGACTGCCAGTTCTTC
TRBV27	few	TRBD2	TRBJ2-1	CASMILAGGPGREQFF	TGTGCCAGCATGATCTTAGCGGGGGGGCCAGGTCGCGAGCAGTTCTTC
TRBV4-1	once	TRBD2	TRBJ2-3	CASSPGLAGGTDTQYF	TGCGCCAGCAGCCCAGGACTAGCTGGAGGGACAGATACGCAGTATTTT
TRBV24-1	-	-	TRBJ2-5	CATSDPTGTGETQYF	TGTGCCACCAGTGACCCAACCGGGACCGGGGAGACCCAGTACTTC
TRBV3-1/TRBV3-2	-	-	TRBJ2-1	CASSQVGEQFF	TGTGCCAGCAGCCAAGTCGGTGAGCAGTTCTTC
TRBV3-1/TRBV3-2	-	-	TRBJ1-6	CASSPPNRDWNSPLHF	TGTGCCAGCAGCCCGCCGAACAGGGATTGGAATTCACCCCTCCACTTT
TRBV11-2	-	TRBD2	TRBJ2-7	CASSDLLAGQTYEQYF	TGTGCCAGCAGCGACCTACTAGCGGGGCAGACCTACGAGCAGTACTTC
TRBV7-3	-	-	TRBJ2-2	CASSSSGELFF	TGTGCCAGCAGCTCTTCCGGGGAGCTGTTTTTT
TRBV4-1	few	-	TRBJ1-6	CASSQDEGKGNSPLHF	TGCGCCAGCAGCCAAGATGAGGGGAAGGGTAATTCACCCCTCCACTTT
TRBV12-3/TRBV12-4	-	-	TRBJ1-1	CASSLSEGAFF	TGTGCCAGTAGCCTCTCAGAGGGGGCTTTCTTT
TRBV20-1	-	-	TRBJ2-3	CSASTPHGDLGADTQYF	TGCAGTGCTAGTACTCCCCACGGGGACTTAGGTGCAGATACGCAGTATTTT
TRBV7-3	-	TRBD1	TRBJ1-1	CASSSTGEPEAFF	TGTGCCAGCAGTTCTACAGGGGAACCTGAAGCTTTCTTT
TRBV6-2/TRBV6-3	few	-	TRBJ1-1	CASSMGIQAFF	TGTGCCAGCAGTATGGGGATCCAAGCTTTCTTT
TRBV7-9	-	TRBD2	TRBJ2-3	CASSVAGRAVGDTQYF	TGTGCCAGCAGCGTGGCGGGGAGGGCCGTCGGAGATACGCAGTATTTT
TRBV27	once	-	TRBJ2-5	CASSFWGETQYF	TGTGCCAGCAGTTTCTGGGGAGAGACCCAGTACTTC
TRBV7-9	-	-	TRBJ1-2	CASSLTETGGYTF	TGTGCCAGCAGCTTGACGGAAACGGGCGGCTACACCTTC
TRBV7-9	-	-	TRBJ1-2	CASSLASTEGNGYTF	TGTGCCAGCAGCTTAGCTTCCACAGAAGGAAATGGCTACACCTTC
TRBV7-8	-	-	TRBJ2-7	CASSLNSLSSYEQYF	TGTGCCAGCAGCTTAAACAGCCTATCCTCCTACGAGCAGTACTTC
TRBV6-2/TRBV6-3	-	TRBD1	TRBJ2-5	CASSYRQGGPETQYF	TGTGCCAGCAGTTACCGACAGGGTGGGCCAGAGACCCAGTACTTC
TRBV4-3	-	-	TRBJ1-1	CASSPSRGAAAFF	TGCGCCAGCAGCCCAAGTCGGGGGGCGGCCGCTTTCTTT
TRBV4-2	-	-	TRBJ1-1	CASSQDRWALGGYTEAFF	TGTGCCAGCAGCCAAGATCGATGGGCCTTGGGGGGGTACACTGAAGCTTTCTTT
TRBV5-1	-	-	TRBJ1-1	CASSLDPGQAAGAFF	TGCGCCAGCAGCTTGGACCCGGGCCAGGCGGCGGGAGCTTTCTTT
TRBV18	-	-	TRBJ1-5	CASSLQLTGGKGDQPQHF	TGTGCCAGCTCACTACAACTAACGGGTGGTAAAGGGGATCAGCCCCAGCATTTT
TRBV6-6	-	TRBD1	TRBJ1-1	CASSSRQGLNTEAFF	TGTGCCAGCAGTTCACGACAGGGATTGAACACTGAAGCTTTCTTT
TRBV5-1	once	TRBD1	TRBJ1-4	CASSPGQGNEKLFF	TGCGCCAGCAGCCCGGGACAGGGTAATGAAAAACTGTTTTTT
TRBV19	-	-	TRBJ1-1	CASSINWGGNTEAFF	TGTGCCAGTAGTATTAACTGGGGCGGAAACACTGAAGCTTTCTTT
TRBV2	once	-	TRBJ1-6	CASSAAGGSPLHF	TGTGCCAGCAGTGCTGCAGGCGGGTCACCCCTCCACTTT
TRBV7-2	-	-	TRBJ2-2	CASSPLLGELFF	TGTGCCAGCAGCCCCCTCCTCGGGGAGCTGTTTTTT
TRBV10-3	once	TRBD1	TRBJ2-1	CAISESTGVSGNEQFF	TGTGCCATCAGTGAGTCCACAGGGGTCTCCGGGAATGAGCAGTTCTTC
TRBV7-2	few	TRBD2	TRBJ2-1	CASSLAGGAREQFF	TGTGCCAGCAGCTTAGCGGGAGGGGCCAGGGAGCAGTTCTTC
TRBV19	-	-	TRBJ2-3	CARLGDTQYF	TGTGCCCGCCTCGGGGATACGCAGTATTTT
TRBV5-1	-	TRBD2	TRBJ2-1	CASSLSPGLAGGHEQFF	TGCGCCAGCAGCTTGAGTCCGGGACTAGCGGGTGGGCATGAGCAGTTCTTC
TRBV4-1	-	TRBD1	TRBJ1-4	CASSQKTGRNEKLFF	TGCGCCAGCAGCCAAAAGACAGGGAGGAATGAAAAACTGTTTTTT